These 32 T cell receptor beta chains originate from one sample sequenced in a study of type 1 regulatory T cells. These TCRs are of unknown antigen specificity. TCRdb recomputed calls from the reads with MiXCR, one row per CDR3 protein. Found here are approximately 72,000 distinct CDR3 sequences, around 60% of them singletons; the top ten hold 7% to 8.5%. The sequencing sample was made of cultured T cells, either the whole culture or a sorted T cell fraction (not recorded which). Subset defined: Tr1-enriched cell product generated in vitro against host alloantigens. Source of these receptors: a human donor in good health.

This chain joins TRBV11-3 and TRBJ2-5; D possibly matches TRBD1 or TRBD2 (6 bases each). The CDR3 extends over 13 amino acids. Germline CDR1 is SGHNT and CDR2 is YENEEA. The V and J ends lost 3 bases and 5 bases respectively, with 10 bases between them. The CDR3 DNA reads as TGTGCCAGCAGCTTGGGGGGCATGGAGACCCAGTACTTC. It specifies CASSLGGMETQYF.

This clonotype occurred a few times. The chain's CDR3 is CSATDPRQGGSYEQYF. The CDR3 coding sequence is TGCAGTGCTACCGATCCACGACAGGGAGGATCGTACGAGCAGTACTTC. The chain couples TRBV20-1 to TRBJ2-7; D possibly corresponds to TRBD1 (7 bases). The ends were cut back, 4 bases at V and 4 bases at J, with 23 bases in the middle. Germline CDR1 reads DFQATT; CDR2 reads SNEGSKA (reference sequence). The CDR3 length is 16 residues.

The chain couples TRBV20-1 to TRBJ2-3, with TRBD2 matching over 12 bases. CDR1 is DFQATT, CDR2 SNEGSKA, per germline (reference sequence). The CDR3 totals 16 residues. J was trimmed by 4 bases and V by 5 bases; bases with no gene match: 10. CDR3 amino acids: CSASGTSGPGADTQYF. DNA of the CDR3: TGCAGTGCTTCCGGGACTAGCGGGCCGGGGGCAGATACGCAGTATTTT.

This chain uses TRBV27 with TRBJ2-1; D perhaps matches TRBD1 (5 bases). Germline CDR1 MNHEY, CDR2 SMNVEV (reference sequence). The CDR3 consists of 15 residues. V was shortened by 5 bases and J by 2 bases, with 13 bases between the two germline ends. CDR3 residues: CASSPQAVPYNEQFF. The DNA for the CDR3 is TGTGCCAGCAGTCCACAGGCTGTGCCCTACAATGAGCAGTTCTTC.

The genes are TRBV12-3 or TRBV12-4 and TRBJ2-1, with 12 positions matching TRBD2. This CDR3 is 15 amino acids long. Trimming took 1 base from V and 9 from J; bases not matched to a gene: 4. The CDR3: CASSLVTSGSGEQFF. The CDR3 DNA reads TGTGCCAGCAGTTTAGTGACTAGCGGGAGCGGTGAGCAGTTCTTC.

This clonotype has only one observation. The chain links TRBV2 to TRBJ2-2; D possibly corresponds to TRBD1 (6 bases). The germline CDR1 and CDR2 sequences are SNHLY and FYNNEI. The V gene lost 1 base and the J gene lost 4 bases, with 16 bases spanning the gap. The CDR3 is made up of 17 amino acids. The CDR3 region is CASSEGVRGWSTGELFF. The CDR3 DNA sequence: TGTGCCAGCAGTGAAGGTGTCAGGGGATGGAGCACCGGGGAGCTGTTTTTT.

This clonotype turned up a few times. V and J are TRBV12-5 and TRBJ2-1; possibly TRBD2 for D (6 bases). The CDR3 consists of 12 residues. V was trimmed by 4 bases and J by 5 bases, leaving 6 bases between them. Germline V lookup: CDR1 LGHNT, CDR2 FRNRAP. The CDR3 spells CASGWGDNEQFF. The DNA of the CDR3 is TGTGCTAGTGGTTGGGGGGACAATGAGCAGTTCTTC.

This clonotype was recorded only once. This rearrangement joins TRBV20-1 to TRBJ1-4; 8 nucleotides align to TRBD1. CDR3 length: 12 residues. V dropped 6 bases and J dropped 5; count of bases not matched to a gene: 2. Germline V gives CDR1 DFQATT, CDR2 SNEGSKA (reference sequence). The CDR3 here is CSARTGNEKLFF. CDR3 nucleotides: TGCAGTGCGAGGACAGGGAATGAAAAACTGTTTTTT.

The rearrangement joins TRBV6-1 to TRBJ2-1, with D hard to call. The length of the CDR3 is 12 residues. V lost 10 bases and J 1 base, leaving 8 bases between the germline ends. Germline loops: CDR1 MNHNS, CDR2 SASEGT. CDR3 sequence reads: CATARSYNEQFF. CDR3 coding DNA: TGTGCCACCGCAAGGTCCTACAATGAGCAGTTCTTC.

V usage is TRBV9 and J usage is TRBJ1-1; D is undetermined. Germline loops: CDR1 SGDLS, CDR2 YYNGEE. The V end was cut by 4 bases, the J end by 5 bases, with 12 bases between. The CDR3 covers 13 residues. This CDR3 is CASSFQVGTEAFF. The CDR3 DNA reads as TGTGCCAGCAGCTTCCAGGTCGGGACTGAAGCTTTCTTT.

This chain joins TRBV14 and TRBJ1-1, with 7 bases lining up with TRBD1. The CDR3 is 15 amino acids. V shed 4 bases and J 2 bases; nucleotides not matched to a gene: 7. CDR1 is SGHDN and CDR2 is FVKESK in the germline V gene. The CDR3 protein is CASSLLTGRNTEAFF. Here the CDR3 DNA reads TGTGCCAGCAGCCTTTTGACAGGGAGAAACACTGAAGCTTTCTTT.

This sequence joins TRBV12-3 or TRBV12-4 and TRBJ2-3; perhaps TRBD1 as D (6 bases). V was trimmed by 5 bases and J by 0 bases, leaving 18 bases between them. The CDR3 has 17 amino acids. This CDR3 reads CASSPLTGILSTDTQYF. CDR3 in DNA: TGTGCCAGCAGTCCTCTTACAGGGATATTGAGCACAGATACGCAGTATTTT.

This clonotype was seen just once. This sequence joins TRBV6-4 and TRBJ1-2, with TRBD1 as a possible D gene (5 bases). CDR1 is MRHNA and CDR2 is SNTAGT in the germline V gene. The CDR3 has 15 amino acids. The V gene lost 6 bases and the J gene lost 4 bases, with 18 bases spanning the gap. CDR3 DNA sequence: TGTGCCAGCAGGAATAACAGGAAGACGAGCTATGGCTACACCTTC. Translating it yields CASRNNRKTSYGYTF.

V gene TRBV7-2 combines with J gene TRBJ1-3; D remains ambiguous. The CDR3 has 13 residues. V lost 5 bases, J lost 8 bases, and 13 bases lay in between. Germline V CDR1 and CDR2: SGHTA, FQGNSA. The CDR3 loop is CASSPPAVDTIYF. In DNA form, the CDR3 reads TGTGCCAGCAGCCCGCCAGCCGTGGACACCATATATTTT.

The chain links TRBV6-1 to TRBJ2-2; no clear D. The CDR3 loop spans 13 amino acids. The germline V gene has CDR1 MNHNS and CDR2 SASEGT. Between the trimmed V and J ends, which lost 3 bases and 2 bases, there was a span of 4 bases. The CDR3, as DNA: TGTGCCAGCAGTGAGATAAACACCGGGGAGCTGTTTTTT. Translation gives CASSEINTGELFF.

The chain recombines TRBV6-1 with TRBJ2-7; 8 bases map to TRBD2. The CDR3 has 14 amino acids. Germline V gives CDR1 MNHNS, CDR2 SASEGT. Unmatched junction bases numbered 9, after V lost 5 bases and J lost 6 bases. The CDR3 DNA follows: TGTGCCAGCAGTCCTGGACTAGCAGCCCTCGAGCAGTACTTC. Residues: CASSPGLAALEQYF.

The chain combines TRBV14 with TRBJ2-7, with TRBD2 matching over 8 bases. CDR3 length: 14 amino acids. Germline CDR1 reads SGHDN; CDR2 reads FVKESK. V gave up 7 bases and J gave up 3 bases; unmatched junction bases: 8. CDR3 sequence reads: CASNRQAGVYEQYF. The CDR3 DNA reads as TGTGCCAGCAATCGACAAGCGGGAGTCTACGAGCAGTACTTC.

This chain joins TRBV4-3 and TRBJ1-2; the D gene is possibly TRBD1 (6 bases). Germline lookup yields CDR1 LGHNA and CDR2 YSLEER. V gave up 3 bases and J gave up 6 bases, with 11 bases separating them. This CDR3 region has 13 residues. The CDR3 region is CASSHPKGDGYTF. CDR3 DNA: TGCGCCAGCAGCCACCCCAAGGGGGATGGCTACACCTTC.

The chain uses TRBV7-2 and TRBJ2-3, with 8 bases fitting TRBD1. The trim removed 1 base at V and 9 bases at J, leaving 12 bases unmatched. The germline gives CDR1 SGHTA, CDR2 FQGNSA. The CDR3 spans 16 residues. The CDR3 loop is CASSLVGTGAIQTQYF. The CDR3 region has the DNA TGTGCCAGCAGCTTAGTCGGGACAGGTGCGATTCAGACGCAGTATTTT.

V gene TRBV7-9 combines with J gene TRBJ2-1, with 9 bases that match TRBD2. The germline CDR1 and CDR2 sequences are SEHNR and FQNEAQ (reference sequence). The ends lost 7 bases at V and 5 bases at J; junction bases unmatched: 12. This CDR3 is built from 16 residues. The CDR3 here is CASTKGVVAGDNEQFF. The CDR3, as DNA: TGTGCCAGCACCAAAGGGGTGGTAGCGGGGGACAATGAGCAGTTCTTC.

Here the CDR3 DNA reads TGCAGCGTTTGGACACTCACCTACGAGCAGTACTTC. The encoded protein is CSVWTLTYEQYF. The chain uses TRBV29-1 and TRBJ2-7; a weak D match, TRBD1 (5 bases). Trimming took off 5 bases at V and 2 bases at J, with 10 bases between the two ends. The CDR3 sequence is 12 residues long. Germline assignment: CDR1 SQVTM and CDR2 ANQGSEA.

This chain links TRBV5-1 with TRBJ1-2; 8 bases match TRBD1. This CDR3 region has 14 residues. Germline V gene sequence: CDR1 SGHRS, CDR2 YFSETQ. V lost 4 bases and J lost 4; bases outside the gene matches: 6. Written as DNA, the CDR3 is TGCGCCAGCAGCACTCAACAGGGGGGCTATGGCTACACCTTC. Its translation: CASSTQQGGYGYTF.

CDR3 region: CASSLEDPTVTDTQYF. The CDR3 DNA sequence: TGTGCCAGCAGTTTAGAGGACCCGACAGTCACAGATACGCAGTATTTT. The V gene is TRBV6-2 or TRBV6-3, the J gene TRBJ2-3; tentative D call: TRBD1 (5 bases). Trimming removed 4 bases from V and 2 bases from J, with 16 bases in between. The CDR3 runs 16 residues. Germline-derived CDR1 and CDR2 are MNHEY and SVGEGT.

This clonotype was seen a handful of times. This chain connects TRBV6-2 or TRBV6-3 to TRBJ2-7; 12 positions match TRBD2. The CDR3 runs 15 residues. Trimming took 6 bases from V and 4 from J; bases not matched to a gene: 7. In germline, CDR1 is MNHEY, CDR2 SVGEGT. This CDR3 is CASRQSTSGSYEQYF. In nucleotides, the CDR3 is TGTGCCAGCAGGCAATCGACTAGCGGGAGTTACGAGCAGTACTTC.

The J gene is TRBJ2-7, the V gene TRBV20-1, with D possibly matching TRBD2 (5 bases). Trimming shortened V by 4 bases and J by 1 base, and 14 bases separated the two germline ends. This CDR3 has 14 residues. The germline gives CDR1 DFQATT, CDR2 SNEGSKA (reference sequence). The DNA for the CDR3 is TGCAGTGCTACTACCATTAGCGCTTCCTACGAGCAGTACTTC. This translates into CSATTISASYEQYF.

The chain has TRBV5-6 and TRBJ2-7, with a possible D match to TRBD1 (5 bases). Looked up from germline, CDR1 is SGHDT and CDR2 is YYEEEE. The CDR3 consists of 12 residues. Deletions cut 4 bases from V and 4 bases from J, with 9 bases between. The CDR3 DNA reads TGTGCCAGCAGCCCAGGGAATTACGAGCAGTACTTC. It translates to CASSPGNYEQYF.

This clonotype was seen more than once but under ten times. This chain uses TRBV5-4 with TRBJ2-3; 12 nucleotides match TRBD2. The CDR3 loop spans 15 amino acids. Germline CDR1 is SGHNT and CDR2 is YYREEE (reference sequence). Trimming took 2 bases from V and 5 from J; bases not matched to a gene: 3. The DNA of the CDR3 is TGTGCCAGCAGCTTCCCGACTAGCGGGAGAGATACGCAGTATTTT. Its translation: CASSFPTSGRDTQYF.

The chain couples TRBV11-2 to TRBJ2-1, with D possibly matching TRBD2 (6 bases). Germline V lookup: CDR1 SGHAT, CDR2 FQNNGV. The V end was cut by 5 bases, the J end by 3 bases, with 14 bases between. The length of the CDR3 is 15 residues. The CDR3 region has the DNA TGTGCCAGCAGCCCGGGGTGGGGGGACTACAATGAGCAGTTCTTC. It yields the protein CASSPGWGDYNEQFF.

The rearrangement uses TRBV27 and TRBJ1-5; D not resolved. Germline assignment: CDR1 MNHEY and CDR2 SMNVEV (reference sequence). V dropped 5 bases and J dropped 6 bases, with 23 bases sitting between them. The CDR3 sequence is 17 residues long. CDR3 nucleotides: TGTGCCAGCAGTCCCGCTTTGTGGAGGGCGGAGAGTCAGCCCCAGCATTTT. Its protein is CASSPALWRAESQPQHF.

This clonotype appeared a few times. The rearrangement uses TRBV7-7 and TRBJ2-7; 7 bases match TRBD2. Germline trimming cut 2 bases from V and 0 bases from J; bases unmatched to any gene: 4. This CDR3 spans 15 amino acids. The germline V gene encodes CDR1 SSHAT and CDR2 FNYEAQ (reference sequence). The CDR3 DNA sequence: TGTGCCAGCAGCTTAAGGCGGGGGAGCTCCTACGAGCAGTACTTC. It is translated as CASSLRRGSSYEQYF. The full variable domain, its missing parts supplied by reference TRBV7-7 and TRBJ2-7, is GAGVSQSPRYKVTKRGQDVTLRCDPISSHATLYWYQQALGQGPEFLTYFNYEAQPDKSGLPSDRFSAERPEGSISTLTIQRTEQRDSAMYRCASSLRRGSSYEQYFGPGTRLTVT.

The rearrangement joins TRBV24-1 to TRBJ1-1; D is uncertain. V lost 2 bases, J lost 4 bases, and 13 bases lay in between. The CDR3 is made up of 15 amino acids. In germline, CDR1 is KGHDR, CDR2 SFDVKD. As DNA, the CDR3 is TGTGCCACCAGTGATTCGGGCCCGGGCCCCACTGAAGCTTTCTTT. Its protein is CATSDSGPGPTEAFF.

This clonotype has a handful of counts. CDR3 nucleotides: TGCAGTGCTAGAGATTGGCAGCCTTCCTACGAGCAGTACTTC. Translation gives CSARDWQPSYEQYF. The chain has TRBV20-1 and TRBJ2-7; no reliable D call. The germline CDR1 and CDR2 sequences are DFQATT and SNEGSKA (reference sequence). Deletions cut 0 bases from V and 1 base from J, with 10 bases between. The CDR3 loop spans 14 amino acids.